This TCR beta chain was sequenced during a study of blood T cell repertoires in COVID-19 (TCRdb year 2020). For context, the study as a whole: Samples covering the acute and convalescent phases of COVID-19 were provided by collaborators in the United States, Italy and Spain. The prospective study material was composed of cDNA or gDNA derived from T cells, B-cell-depleted T cells, or PBMCs. The dataset comprised deeply sampled blood TCRbeta repertoires from subjects exposed to, actively infected with, or recovered from COVID-19. A freely available public database, intended as a resource for researchers studying the immune response to SARS-CoV-2, is where the repertoires were released. Samples came from the ongoing ImmuneRACE study (first 160 participants) plus 1,254 subjects from 6 global collaborators. A de-identified subject ID, COVID-19 status, age in years and sex were almost always included in the sample metadata. Where available, HLA class I and class II types were obtained from metadata supplied by the sample provider rather than from assay-based typing.

With regard to this clone: The antigen it binds to is not known. Within one base of it there is no much larger clone, and no base qualities were kept.

Participants in the prospective study were enrolled through a virtual design, were aged about 18 to 89 years, and lived in approximately 25 United States geographic areas. In the prospective study, cohorts were assigned on the basis of participant-reported clinical history obtained from a screening survey and a study questionnaire. Recovered participants in ImmuneRACE Cohort 3 were defined as having two consecutive negative NP/OP PCR tests, clearance from a healthcare professional, or resolution of symptoms. In the prospective study, whole blood, serum and a nasopharyngeal or oropharyngeal swab were collected from each participant by mobile phlebotomists. Participants in the prospective study had the option to provide additional blood draws and questionnaires over a 2-month period. Prospective study blood samples were shipped either frozen or at room temperature before DNA extraction. TCRbeta CDR3 regions were amplified from genomic DNA using the immunoSEQ Assay, a bias-controlled multiplex PCR. In the source study's methods: The number of nucleated cells in each sample was estimated by amplification of reference gene primers within the assay. To quantify the absolute abundance of each unique TCRbeta CDR3 rearrangement, sequence reads were collapsed and filtered. For each sample, productive Simpson clonality was calculated as the square root of Simpson's diversity index across productive rearrangements. The table was pulled from immuneACCESS by TCRdb, which kept in-frame rearrangements only. Such tables lose some clones; where checked, under half of the loss comes from unresolved V genes, and the rest has no known cause. The V and J calls and clone size are taken from that table; D and trimming were inferred from the DNA. This sample comprises under 300,000 clones, 80% to 90% of them detected only once. The top ten clonotypes cover over 2% of the sample.

Trimming removed 6 bases from V and 5 bases from J, leaving 20 bases between the germline ends. The germline V gene (reference sequence) sets CDR1 to LNHDA and CDR2 to SQIVND. From the cysteine up to the phenylalanine, the CDR3 has a length of 15 residues. This entry keeps only the CDR3 DNA: 45 bases, framed from base 1. Study-level results and caveats: The amount of clinical and demographic metadata varied by source and participant and was provided uncurated.

Sample: PBMCs or T cells enriched from blood (not recorded which). This receptor was obtained from a woman younger than 30 who had recovered from COVID-19. This chain joins TRBV19 to TRBJ2-7; TRBD1 is possibly the D segment (6 matching bases). The sequence in DNA is TGTGCCAGTAGCGGGAACCGGGACAACTTCCACGAGCAGTACTTC. Its protein is CASSGNRDNFHEQYF.